The rows below give T cell receptor beta chains drawn from one sample of a study of vaccination effects on CD4 cells after COVID-19. The assay was immunoSEQ multiplex PCR, and TCRdb's table has in-frame clones only and misses some. The sample includes just under 60,000 clones, around four fifths of them seen just once. The antigens for these receptors are not known. The source was CD4+ T cells from PBMCs cultured with HCoV-OC43 spike peptides, collected after COVID-19 vaccination. These receptors originate from a human donor who received a COVID-19 vaccine. Both conserved end residues are trimmed from each CDR3.

>TRBJ1-2|TRBV25-1
ASSATELPIRYT
>TRBJ1-3|TRBV7-2
ASSLVLGLSGNTIY
>TRBJ1-4|TRBV29-1
SVVSAAATNEKLF
>TRBJ1-1|TRBV12-3/TRBV12-4
ASSLLLGVGAF
>TRBJ1-2|TRBV24-1
ATSDPSRQNNGYT
>TRBJ2-1|TRBV5-5
ASSLGTSSYNEQF
>TRBJ2-5|TRBV5-1
ASSPIAGWETQY
>TRBJ2-1|TRBV5-4
ASSLSISDEQF
>TRBJ1-2|TRBV18
ASSPLVERYGYT
>TRBJ2-5|TRBV25-1
ASSELSSYQETQY
>TRBJ1-3|TRBV10-3
AISESAGGYGNTIY
>TRBJ1-1|TRBV5-8
ASSSQGMDTEAF
>TRBJ1-1|TRBV5-1
ASSSGDRGRTEAF
>TRBJ2-3|TRBV7-2
ASSDRLAAALYTQY
>TRBJ2-1|TRBV5-1
ASSLGTSEYNEQF
>TRBJ1-1|TRBV28
ASSLVGREAF
>TRBJ1-5|TRBV6-2/TRBV6-3
ASSYTGNQPQH
>TRBJ2-5|TRBV15
ATTMGTGGRETQY
>TRBJ2-2|TRBV30
AWSVQTGGAGELF
>TRBJ2-1|TRBV6-5
ASSYSTHSSYNEQF
>TRBJ1-5|TRBV18
ASSPRGGNSNQPQH
>TRBJ1-4|TRBV6-5
ASRGPSWSEKLF
>TRBJ2-1|TRBV2
ASRQRGGSYNEQF
>TRBJ2-1|TRBV18
ASSPRGAYNEQF
>TRBJ1-5|TRBV10-3
AISDPHQGGNQPQH
>TRBJ2-3|TRBV6-4
ASSEGTGRVPDTQY
>TRBJ1-4|TRBV7-2
ASSPDRGFEKLF
>TRBJ2-3|TRBV5-5
ASSYGGLTITDTQY
>TRBJ1-4|TRBV5-6
ASSLDGGEKLF
>TRBJ2-6|TRBV27
ASSSRGSGANVLT
>TRBJ2-4|TRBV12-3/TRBV12-4
ASTPEQNIQY
>TRBJ1-2|TRBV27
ASSTGRFTNYGYT
>TRBJ2-2|TRBV5-1
ASSGGNGNTGELF
>TRBJ1-6|TRBV29-1
SVAPNSPLH
>TRBJ2-2|TRBV14
ASSQAYSVRGLNTGELF
>TRBJ1-6|TRBV6-6
ASRVVDNSPLH